This T cell receptor beta chain was recorded in a study of spatial heterogeneity in lung cancer. This clonotype was counted a few times. Time point here: sample taken at primary tumor resection. TCRdb itself ran the 5' RACE reads through MiXCR, one entry per CDR3 protein. Seen here are over 45,000 distinct CDR3 sequences, roughly 5% observed once, and the top ten hold roughly 10%. Germline V lookup: CDR1 MNHEY, CDR2 SVGEGT. V lost 6 bases and J lost 4; bases outside the gene matches: 7. This CDR3 has 14 residues. The V call is TRBV6-2 or TRBV6-3, the J call TRBJ2-5; 8 bases align to TRBD2. The source is a male donor with early-stage non-small cell lung cancer. This specimen consisted of PBMCs, obtained at surgery. CDR3 nucleotide sequence: TGTGCCAGCAGACTTAGCGGGAAGGGAGAGACCCAGTACTTC. Its translation: CASRLSGKGETQYF.